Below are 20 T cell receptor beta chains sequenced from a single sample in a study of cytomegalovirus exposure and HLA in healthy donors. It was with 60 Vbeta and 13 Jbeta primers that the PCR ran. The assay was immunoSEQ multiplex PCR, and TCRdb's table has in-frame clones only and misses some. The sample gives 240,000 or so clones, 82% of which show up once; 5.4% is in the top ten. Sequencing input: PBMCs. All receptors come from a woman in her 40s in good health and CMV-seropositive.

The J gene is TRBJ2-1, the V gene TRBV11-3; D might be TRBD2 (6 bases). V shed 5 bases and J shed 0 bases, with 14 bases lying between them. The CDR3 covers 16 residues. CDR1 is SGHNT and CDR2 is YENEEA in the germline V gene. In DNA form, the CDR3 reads TGTGCCAGCAGCGCCACGGGACTCCCCTCCTACAATGAGCAGTTCTTC. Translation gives CASSATGLPSYNEQFF. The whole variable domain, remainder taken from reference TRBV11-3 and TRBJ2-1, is EAGVVQSPRYKIIEKKQPVAFWCNPISGHNTLYWYLQNLGQGPELLIRYENEEAVDDSQLPKDRFSAERLKGVDSTLKIQPAELGDSAVYLCASSATGLPSYNEQFFGPGTRLTVL.

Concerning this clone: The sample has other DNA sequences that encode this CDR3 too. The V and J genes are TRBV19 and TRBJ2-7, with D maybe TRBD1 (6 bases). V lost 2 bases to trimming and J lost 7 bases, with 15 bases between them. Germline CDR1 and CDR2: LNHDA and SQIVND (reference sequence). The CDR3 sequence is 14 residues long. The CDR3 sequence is CASSITGQIEEQYF. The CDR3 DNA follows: TGTGCCAGTAGTATAACAGGGCAAATTGAGGAGCAGTACTTC.

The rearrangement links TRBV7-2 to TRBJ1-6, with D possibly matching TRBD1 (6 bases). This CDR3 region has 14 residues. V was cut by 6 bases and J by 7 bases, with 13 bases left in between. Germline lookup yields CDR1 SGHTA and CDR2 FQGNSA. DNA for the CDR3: TGTGCCAGCAGGCCTTTCACAGGGAATTCACCCCTCCACTTT. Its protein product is CASRPFTGNSPLHF. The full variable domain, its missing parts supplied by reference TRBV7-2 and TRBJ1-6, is GAGVSQSPSNKVTEKGKDVELRCDPISGHTALYWYRQSLGQGLEFLIYFQGNSAPDKSGLPSDRFSAERTGGSVSTLTIQRTQQEDSAVYLCASRPFTGNSPLHFGNGTRLTVT.

CDR3 in amino acids: CASSRSTSGGPTGANVLTF. CDR3 in DNA: TGCGCCAGCAGCCGCAGTACTAGCGGGGGCCCCACTGGGGCCAACGTCCTGACTTTC. The chain joins TRBV5-1 to TRBJ2-6, with 11 bases aligning to TRBD2. The CDR3 sequence is 19 residues long. In germline, CDR1 is SGHRS, CDR2 YFSETQ. V lost 4 bases, J lost 2 bases, and 11 bases stayed unmatched.

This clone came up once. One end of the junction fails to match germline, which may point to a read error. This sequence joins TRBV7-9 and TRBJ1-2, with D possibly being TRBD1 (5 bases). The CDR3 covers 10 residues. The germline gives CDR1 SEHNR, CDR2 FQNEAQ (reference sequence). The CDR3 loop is CSSSAGTPIF. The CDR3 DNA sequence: TGTTCCAGCAGCGCCGGGACTCCAATCTTC.

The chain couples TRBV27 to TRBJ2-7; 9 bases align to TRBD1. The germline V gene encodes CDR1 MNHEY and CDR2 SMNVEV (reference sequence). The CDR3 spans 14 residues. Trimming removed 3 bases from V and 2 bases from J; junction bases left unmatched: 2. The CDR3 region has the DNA TGTGCCAGCAGTTTGGGACAGGGTGCCTACGAGCAGTACTTC. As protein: CASSLGQGAYEQYF.

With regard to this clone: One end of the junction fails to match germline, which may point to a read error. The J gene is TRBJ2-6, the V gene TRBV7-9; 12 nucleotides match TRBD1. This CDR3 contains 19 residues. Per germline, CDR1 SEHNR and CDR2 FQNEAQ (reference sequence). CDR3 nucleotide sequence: TGTTCCAGCAGCTTACGTACGGGACAGGGGGCGCCTGGGGCCAACGTCCTGACTTTC. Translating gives CSSSLRTGQGAPGANVLTF.

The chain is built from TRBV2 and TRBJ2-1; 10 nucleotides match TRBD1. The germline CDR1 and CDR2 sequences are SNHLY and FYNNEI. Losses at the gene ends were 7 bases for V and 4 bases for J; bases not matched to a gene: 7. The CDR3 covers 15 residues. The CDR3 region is CASKMGQGIYNEQFF. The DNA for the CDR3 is TGTGCCAGCAAGATGGGACAGGGGATTTACAATGAGCAGTTCTTC.

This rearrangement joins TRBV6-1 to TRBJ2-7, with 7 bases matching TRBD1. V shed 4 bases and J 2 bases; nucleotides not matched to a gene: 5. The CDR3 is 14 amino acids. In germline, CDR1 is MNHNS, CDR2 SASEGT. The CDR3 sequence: CASSGQGAPYEQYF. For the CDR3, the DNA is TGTGCCAGCAGTGGACAGGGCGCCCCCTACGAGCAGTACTTC.

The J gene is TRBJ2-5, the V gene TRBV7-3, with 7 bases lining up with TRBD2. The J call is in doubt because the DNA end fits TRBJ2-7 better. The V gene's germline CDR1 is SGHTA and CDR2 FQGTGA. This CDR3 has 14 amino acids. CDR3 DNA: TGTGCCAGCAGCTCTAGCGGAGGCTCCTACGAGCAGTACTTC. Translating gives CASSSSGGSYEQYF.

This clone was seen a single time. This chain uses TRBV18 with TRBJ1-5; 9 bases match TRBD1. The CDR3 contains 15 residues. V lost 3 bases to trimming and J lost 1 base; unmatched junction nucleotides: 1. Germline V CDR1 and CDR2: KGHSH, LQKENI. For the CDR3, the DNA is TGTGCCAGCTCACCGGGACAGGGAAGCAATCAGCCCCAGCATTTT. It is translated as CASSPGQGSNQPQHF.

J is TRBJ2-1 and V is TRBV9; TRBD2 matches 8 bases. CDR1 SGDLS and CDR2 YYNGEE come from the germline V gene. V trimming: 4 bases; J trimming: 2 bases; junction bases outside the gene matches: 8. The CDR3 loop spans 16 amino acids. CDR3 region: CASSPRGSGAYNEQFF. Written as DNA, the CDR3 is TGTGCCAGCAGCCCGCGCGGTAGCGGGGCCTACAATGAGCAGTTCTTC.

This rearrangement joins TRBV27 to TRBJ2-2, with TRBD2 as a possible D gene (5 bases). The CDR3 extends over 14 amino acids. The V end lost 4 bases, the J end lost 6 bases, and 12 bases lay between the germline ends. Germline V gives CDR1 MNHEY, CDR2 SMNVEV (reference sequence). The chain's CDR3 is CASSSWGESGELFF. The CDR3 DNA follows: TGTGCCAGCAGTTCCTGGGGAGAGTCCGGGGAGCTGTTTTTT.

The CDR3: CASSLDGISTDTQYF. The CDR3 DNA follows: TGTGCCAGCAGCTTAGACGGGATTAGCACAGATACGCAGTATTTT. The V gene is TRBV11-2, the J gene TRBJ2-3; perhaps TRBD2 as D (5 bases). This CDR3 has 15 amino acids. V lost 0 bases and J lost 0, with 7 bases in between. CDR1 SGHAT and CDR2 FQNNGV come from the germline V gene.

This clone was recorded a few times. CDR3 DNA: TGTGCCAGCAGCGTAGCCGACGGGGGGCGGGGCCAAGAGACCCAGTACTTC. Amino acid sequence: CASSVADGGRGQETQYF. V gene TRBV9 combines with J gene TRBJ2-5, with D perhaps matching TRBD2 (7 bases). This CDR3 spans 17 amino acids. Trimming removed 0 bases at V and 1 base at J, with 16 bases between. The germline gives CDR1 SGDLS, CDR2 YYNGEE.

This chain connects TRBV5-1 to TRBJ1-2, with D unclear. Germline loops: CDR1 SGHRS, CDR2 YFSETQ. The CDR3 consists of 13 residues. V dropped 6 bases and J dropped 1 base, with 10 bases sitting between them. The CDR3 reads CASNRGDNYGYTF. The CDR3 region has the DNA TGCGCCAGCAACCGAGGAGATAACTATGGCTACACCTTC.

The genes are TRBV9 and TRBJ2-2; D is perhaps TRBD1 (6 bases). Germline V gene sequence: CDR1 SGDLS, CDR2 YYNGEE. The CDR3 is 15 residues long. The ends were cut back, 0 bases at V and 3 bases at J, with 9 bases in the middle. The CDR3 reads CASSVGGGYTGELFF. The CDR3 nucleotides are TGTGCCAGCAGCGTAGGAGGGGGATACACCGGGGAGCTGTTTTTT.

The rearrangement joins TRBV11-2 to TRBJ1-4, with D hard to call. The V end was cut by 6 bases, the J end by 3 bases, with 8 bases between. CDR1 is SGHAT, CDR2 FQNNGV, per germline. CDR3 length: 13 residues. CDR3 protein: CASRSGPNEKLFF. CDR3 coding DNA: TGTGCCAGCAGATCAGGCCCTAATGAAAAACTGTTTTTT.

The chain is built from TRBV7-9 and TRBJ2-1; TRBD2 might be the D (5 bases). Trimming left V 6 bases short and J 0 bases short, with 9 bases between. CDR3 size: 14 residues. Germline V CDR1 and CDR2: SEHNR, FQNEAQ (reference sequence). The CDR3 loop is CASSRGSSYNEQFF. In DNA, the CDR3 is TGTGCCAGCAGTCGAGGGAGCTCCTACAATGAGCAGTTCTTC.

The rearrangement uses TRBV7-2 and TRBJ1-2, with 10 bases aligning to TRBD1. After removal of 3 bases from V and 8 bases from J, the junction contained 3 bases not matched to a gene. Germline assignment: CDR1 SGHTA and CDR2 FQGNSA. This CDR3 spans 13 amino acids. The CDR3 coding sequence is TGTGCCAGCAGCTTTGGGGGACAGGGGGGCTACACCTTC. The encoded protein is CASSFGGQGGYTF.